This T cell receptor (beta chain) appears in the sequencing data of a study of blood T cell repertoires in COVID-19. Trimming took off 5 bases at V and 12 bases at J, with 14 bases between the two ends. The CDR3 contains 13 residues. The germline CDR1 and CDR2 sequences are MDHEN and SYDVKM. Profiled with immunoSEQ multiplex PCR; TCRdb holds only in-frame clones, not every one. The table lists around 140,000 clones, around 80% of them singletons. The TCR was taken from a woman between 50 and 59 years old who had recovered from COVID-19. The sequenced sample was PBMCs or T cells enriched from blood (not recorded which). The rearrangement joins TRBV28 to TRBJ1-6, with D maybe TRBD1 (6 bases). The CDR3 DNA is TGTGCCAGCAGTGGACTGGACAGCCGACCCCTCCACTTT. It codes for CASSGLDSRPLHF.